The 25 T cell receptor beta chains presented below share a single source sample, sequenced in a study of long-term antiretroviral therapy in people with HIV. The assay, immunoSEQ v3.0, was run at survey level. Using immunoSEQ multiplex PCR, the repertoire was profiled, and TCRdb retains in-frame clones only, with some absent. The sample lists 30,000 or so clones; 70% to 90% were seen once. Sequencing was performed on unsorted PBMCs, taken 0.8 years before starting antiretroviral therapy. These TCRs come from a man in his late teens or twenties with HIV.

The J gene is TRBJ1-6, the V gene TRBV5-1, with TRBD1 identical over 8 bases. After removal of 4 bases from V and 14 bases from J, the junction contained 5 bases not matched to a gene. Germline V CDR1 and CDR2: SGHRS, YFSETQ. The CDR3 is made up of 12 amino acids. The CDR3 DNA is TGCGCCAGCAGCGACAGGGGAGGCACCCTCCACTTT. As protein: CASSDRGGTLHF.

V and J are TRBV5-1 and TRBJ2-3; 13 bases map to TRBD2. Germline CDR1 and CDR2: SGHRS and YFSETQ. This CDR3 has 23 amino acids. The V and J ends lost 5 bases and 0 bases, in that order; junction bases with no gene match: 24. CDR3 residues: CASSLRAVPAGLAGSQSTDTQYF. The CDR3 region has the DNA TGCGCCAGCAGTCTGAGGGCCGTCCCGGCGGGACTAGCGGGATCCCAAAGCACAGATACGCAGTATTTT.

This clone was seen more than once but under ten times. The gene calls are TRBV6-6 and TRBJ1-2; D gene ambiguous. This CDR3 has 11 amino acids. Trimming removed 5 bases at V and 4 bases at J, with 5 bases between. The V gene's germline CDR1 is MNHNY and CDR2 SVGAGI (reference sequence). The CDR3: CASSRRYGYTF. As DNA, the CDR3 is TGTGCCAGCAGTCGCCGCTATGGCTACACCTTC.

V gene TRBV18 combines with J gene TRBJ1-1; unclear D gene. Trimming cost V 3 bases and J 1 base, with 6 bases left between them. Germline CDR1 reads KGHSH; CDR2 reads LQKENI. The CDR3 length is 13 residues. The CDR3 DNA sequence: TGTGCCAGCTCACCCCAGGAGAACACTGAAGCTTTCTTT. This encodes CASSPQENTEAFF. The full variable domain, with the rest looked up from reference TRBV18 and TRBJ1-1, is NAGVMQNPRHLVRRRGQEARLRCSPMKGHSHVYWYRQLPEEGLKFMVYLQKENIIDESGMPKERFSAEFPKEGPSILRIQQVVRGDSAAYFCASSPQENTEAFFGQGTRLTVV.

The chain is built from TRBV4-2 and TRBJ2-7; D is perhaps TRBD1 (7 bases). Germline CDR1 and CDR2: LGHNA and YNFKEQ. The V gene lost 4 bases and the J gene lost 0 bases, with 22 bases spanning the gap. This CDR3 has 18 amino acids. The CDR3 spells CASSRRPIPGGGSYEQYF. CDR3 in DNA: TGTGCCAGCAGCCGTAGACCTATTCCAGGGGGAGGCTCCTACGAGCAGTACTTC.

This chain connects TRBV21-1 to TRBJ1-4; the table gives TRBD1 as D, unverified against the DNA. TRBV21-1 is shown as a pseudogene. The CDR3 loop spans 16 amino acids. CDR3 amino acids: CASSKPLRDRGTKLFF. The CDR3 nucleotides read TGTGCCAGCAGCAAACCTCTCCGGGACAGGGGGACAAAACTGTTTTTT.

This clone was observed a single time. The chain combines TRBV5-6 with TRBJ1-2; D is possibly TRBD1 (5 bases). The CDR3 has 14 residues. Trimming left V 6 bases short and J 4 bases short, with 16 bases between. Germline loops: CDR1 SGHDT, CDR2 YYEEEE. This CDR3 reads CASTVGGSPYGYTF. The CDR3 DNA sequence: TGTGCCAGCACGGTGGGGGGGAGCCCCTATGGCTACACCTTC.

The V and J genes are TRBV7-8 and TRBJ1-4; 8 bases fit TRBD1. The CDR3 has 15 residues. Trimming at V came to 5 bases and at J to 7 bases, leaving 9 bases not matched to a gene. Germline V gene lookup returns CDR1 SGHVS and CDR2 FQNEAQ. The CDR3 DNA sequence: TGTGCCAGCAGCCCAACCGGGACAGGAGGTGAAAAACTGTTTTTT. It encodes CASSPTGTGGEKLFF.

The chain combines TRBV6-1 with TRBJ2-7, with 9 bases that match TRBD2. The CDR3 length is 14 residues. V shed 6 bases, J shed 3 bases, and the junction held 6 bases outside the gene matches. Germline V CDR1 and CDR2: MNHNS, SASEGT. The CDR3 sequence: CASSPGLADYEQYF. The CDR3 DNA follows: TGTGCCAGCAGCCCGGGACTAGCCGACTACGAGCAGTACTTC.

This clone came up a few times. The chain is built from TRBV7-2 and TRBJ2-7; D may be TRBD2 (7 bases). Trimming stripped 1 base from V and 0 bases from J, with 13 bases between. The length of the CDR3 is 16 residues. Per germline, CDR1 SGHTA and CDR2 FQGNSA. CDR3 loop: CASSLVGGASSYEQYF. The CDR3 DNA follows: TGTGCCAGCAGCTTAGTAGGGGGGGCTAGCTCCTACGAGCAGTACTTC.

This clone appeared once. V gene TRBV5-6 combines with J gene TRBJ2-2, with 12 bases fitting TRBD2. V gave up 4 bases and J gave up 7 bases; unmatched junction bases: 8. The CDR3 has 16 residues. Germline CDR1 is SGHDT and CDR2 is YYEEEE. The CDR3 loop is CASSIRLAGVVGELFF. CDR3 in DNA: TGTGCCAGCAGCATACGACTAGCGGGGGTGGTCGGGGAGCTGTTTTTT.

The chain employs TRBV6-5 and TRBJ1-5; D may be TRBD1 (5 bases). V dropped 0 bases and J dropped 1 base, with 7 bases sitting between them. CDR1 MNHEY and CDR2 SVGAGI come from the germline V gene. This CDR3 has 15 residues. In nucleotides, the CDR3 is TGTGCCAGCAGTTACTCTCGGGACAGCAATCAGCCCCAGCATTTT. This gives the protein CASSYSRDSNQPQHF.

The V call is TRBV7-8, the J call TRBJ2-3, with D maybe TRBD2 (6 bases). The germline V gene has CDR1 SGHVS and CDR2 FQNEAQ. V lost 10 bases, J lost 4 bases, and 15 bases lay in between. This CDR3 contains 13 residues. CDR3 protein: CATDPGGADTQYF. The CDR3 coding sequence is TGTGCCACCGACCCCGGGGGTGCAGATACGCAGTATTTT.

The J gene is TRBJ2-7, the V gene TRBV18, with 10 nucleotides matching TRBD1. V lost 6 bases to trimming and J lost 6 bases; unmatched junction nucleotides: 11. From germline, CDR1 is KGHSH and CDR2 LQKENI. CDR3 length: 15 residues. The CDR3 loop reads CASSSTGQGRSEQYF. CDR3 nucleotide sequence: TGTGCCAGCTCCTCAACGGGACAGGGGCGGAGCGAGCAGTACTTC.

V and J are TRBV30 and TRBJ1-2; D is perhaps TRBD1 (5 bases). Between the trimmed V and J ends, which lost 0 bases and 8 bases, there was a span of 19 bases. The germline V gene encodes CDR1 GTSNPN and CDR2 SVGIG (reference sequence). The CDR3 runs to 15 residues. CDR3 nucleotide sequence: TGTGCCTGGAGTGTAAACTTCAGGGAGGTAGAGGGCTACACCTTC. Protein: CAWSVNFREVEGYTF.

This rearrangement joins TRBV4-2 to TRBJ2-7, with D possibly TRBD1 on 7 matching bases. The CDR3 extends over 11 amino acids. Germline-derived CDR1 and CDR2 are LGHNA and YNFKEQ. V gave up 1 base and J gave up 12 bases, with 10 bases separating them. The CDR3 bases are TGTGCCAGCAGCCAAGGCAGGGGGGTGTACTTC. Protein sequence: CASSQGRGVYF.

The rearrangement links TRBV4-3 to TRBJ2-3; unclear D gene. The germline CDR1 and CDR2 sequences are LGHNA and YSLEER. Trimming pared 2 bases from V and 2 bases from J, leaving 20 bases between. CDR3 size: 18 residues. The CDR3 region has the DNA TGCGCCAGCAGCCAAAGAAATATCGGATACTTCCACACAGATACGCAGTATTTT. Translated: CASSQRNIGYFHTDTQYF.

The chain couples TRBV7-2 to TRBJ1-2, with 8 bases lining up with TRBD1. There are 17 residues in the CDR3. The trim removed 5 bases at V and 5 bases at J, leaving 16 bases unmatched. Looked up from germline, CDR1 is SGHTA and CDR2 is FQGNSA. CDR3 sequence (DNA): TGTGCCAGCAGCCCTTACCTGGGCCTGGGACAGGTTTATGGCTACACCTTC. It encodes CASSPYLGLGQVYGYTF.

This sequence joins TRBV13 and TRBJ1-2; no clear D. This CDR3 is built from 12 residues. Germline CDR1 and CDR2: PRHDT and FYEKMQ (reference sequence). Trimming pared 0 bases from V and 8 bases from J, leaving 7 bases between. Written as DNA, the CDR3 is TGTGCCAGCAGCTTAGGGGGGAAAGGCTACACCTTC. This sequence encodes CASSLGGKGYTF.

The V and J genes are TRBV7-8 and TRBJ2-1; 12 bases are a match to TRBD2. V was pared by 0 bases and J by 9 bases, with 3 bases of the junction left unmatched. Germline V gives CDR1 SGHVS, CDR2 FQNEAQ. The CDR3 is 15 amino acids. The CDR3 here is CASSLALAGGFEQFF. The CDR3, as DNA: TGTGCCAGCAGCTTAGCACTAGCGGGGGGCTTTGAGCAGTTCTTC. The variable domain in full, with the rest retrieved from reference TRBV7-8 and TRBJ2-1, is GAGVSQSPRYKVAKRGQDVALRCDPISGHVSLFWYQQALGQGPEFLTYFQNEAQLDKSGLPSDRFFAERPEGSVSTLKIQRTQQEDSAVYLCASSLALAGGFEQFFGPGTRLTVL.

The chain has TRBV6-5 and TRBJ1-1; 7 bases are a match to TRBD1. This CDR3 spans 13 amino acids. The germline V gene encodes CDR1 MNHEY and CDR2 SVGAGI. V was pared by 2 bases and J by 8 bases, with 5 bases of the junction left unmatched. This CDR3 is CASSYLTGVEAFF. The CDR3 nucleotides are TGTGCCAGCAGTTACCTCACAGGGGTCGAAGCTTTCTTT.

The chain couples TRBV6-1 to TRBJ2-7, with D perhaps matching TRBD2 (5 bases). The germline V and J ends were trimmed by 0 bases and 6 bases, with 18 bases remaining between them. The CDR3 is 16 amino acids. CDR1 is MNHNS and CDR2 is SASEGT in the germline V gene. The chain's CDR3 is CASSEAQTMKGSEQYF. The CDR3 coding sequence is TGTGCCAGCAGTGAAGCTCAGACCATGAAAGGGAGCGAGCAGTACTTC.

The rearrangement joins TRBV19 to TRBJ1-2; D is ambiguous. V was pared by 8 bases and J by 4 bases, with 20 bases between. This CDR3 has 15 residues. Germline V gives CDR1 LNHDA, CDR2 SQIVND (reference sequence). This CDR3 reads CASDERPGGFYGYTF. In nucleotides, the CDR3 is TGTGCCAGTGATGAGCGTCCTGGAGGATTCTATGGCTACACCTTC.

The J gene is TRBJ2-7, the V gene TRBV6-1; 9 bases line up with TRBD2. The CDR3 spans 15 residues. The germline V gene has CDR1 MNHNS and CDR2 SASEGT. J gave up 0 bases and V 6 bases, and 6 bases lay outside the gene matches. The CDR3 region is CASRLIAGVSYEQYF. CDR3 coding DNA: TGTGCCAGCAGACTTATAGCGGGGGTCTCCTACGAGCAGTACTTC.

This clone came up once. This rearrangement joins TRBV9 to TRBJ2-2, with 7 bases fitting TRBD1. With V trimmed by 3 bases and J by 6 bases, 5 bases remained unmatched. The CDR3 has 14 amino acids. CDR1 SGDLS and CDR2 YYNGEE come from the germline V gene. DNA for the CDR3: TGTGCCAGCAGCGGACAGGGAAGGGCCGGGGAGCTGTTTTTT. This translates into CASSGQGRAGELFF.